The 22 T cell receptor beta chains reported below all come from one sample, sequenced in a study of cytomegalovirus exposure and HLA in healthy donors. Researchers ran the PCR with 60 Vbeta and 13 Jbeta primers. Produced via immunoSEQ multiplex PCR; TCRdb's table is partial and in-frame only. Here the sample spans fewer than 85,000 clones, 72% being singletons. Sample: PBMCs. All receptors derive from a man aged 60 to 75 in good health and CMV-seropositive.

The chain employs TRBV5-4 and TRBJ2-3; TRBD2 agrees at 10 bases. V was pared by 3 bases and J by 5 bases, with 6 bases of the junction left unmatched. This CDR3 is 15 amino acids long. Per germline, CDR1 SGHNT and CDR2 YYREEE (reference sequence). CDR3 DNA: TGTGCCAGCAGCTATGGACTAGCGGCCCAAGATACGCAGTATTTT. This translates into CASSYGLAAQDTQYF.

The chain combines TRBV5-4 with TRBJ2-2; 8 nucleotides line up with TRBD1. Trimming cost V 4 bases and J 2 bases; bases outside gene matches: 10. The germline V gene encodes CDR1 SGHNT and CDR2 YYREEE (reference sequence). The CDR3 sequence is 17 residues long. CDR3 nucleotides: TGTGCCAGCAGCGATGTGGCAGGGGGCCAAAACACCGGGGAGCTGTTTTTT. Amino acid sequence: CASSDVAGGQNTGELFF.

This clone was picked up a small number of times. This chain links TRBV10-2 with TRBJ2-7; TRBD1 matches 7 bases. V lost 6 bases and J lost 5; bases outside the gene matches: 10. Germline V gene data show CDR1 as WSHSY and CDR2 as SAAADI. The CDR3 consists of 14 residues. As DNA, the CDR3 is TGCGCCAGCAGAGAGACAGGGCTGAGGCACGAGCAGTACTTC. Translation: CASRETGLRHEQYF.

The genes are TRBV7-7 and TRBJ2-7, with 9 positions matching TRBD1. This CDR3 has 14 amino acids. Germline CDR1 and CDR2: SSHAT and FNYEAQ (reference sequence). CDR3 in amino acids: CASARDRVSLEQYF. The CDR3 DNA sequence: TGTGCTAGCGCCCGGGACAGGGTTTCGCTCGAGCAGTACTTC.

V and J are TRBV28 and TRBJ2-7; 9 nucleotides line up with TRBD1. The germline V gene encodes CDR1 MDHEN and CDR2 SYDVKM. After removal of 5 bases from V and 9 bases from J, the junction contained 17 bases not matched to a gene. This CDR3 has 16 amino acids. The CDR3 reads CASSPPGTGRWRRQYF. The CDR3, as DNA: TGTGCCAGCAGTCCCCCCGGGACAGGGAGATGGAGGAGGCAGTACTTC. The whole variable domain, filled in from reference TRBV28 and TRBJ2-7, reads DVKVTQSSRYLVKRTGEKVFLECVQDMDHENMFWYRQDPGLGLRLIYFSYDVKMKEKGDIPEGYSVSREKKERFSLILESASTNQTSMYLCASSPPGTGRWRRQYFGPGTRLTVT.

The chain has TRBV5-1 and TRBJ1-2; 9 bases are shared with TRBD1. This CDR3 has 14 residues. Germline V gene lookup returns CDR1 SGHRS and CDR2 YFSETQ. The junction had 5 bases not matched to a gene; V was cut back by 0 bases and J by 8 bases. DNA for the CDR3: TGCGCCAGCAGCTTGGGGGACAGGGTCGGCGGCTACACCTTC. Translated: CASSLGDRVGGYTF.

The chain has TRBV18 and TRBJ2-7; possible D gene TRBD2, 5 bases. The V gene's germline CDR1 is KGHSH and CDR2 LQKENI. The CDR3 is made up of 13 amino acids. Trimming left V 6 bases short and J 1 base short, with 10 bases between. The CDR3 coding sequence is TGTGCCAGCTCTCTAGCCGGGTCCTACGAGCAGTACTTC. This translates into CASSLAGSYEQYF.

The sample holds one count of this clone. The chain combines TRBV5-1 with TRBJ1-6; 8 bases line up with TRBD1. The CDR3 extends over 14 amino acids. With V trimmed by 2 bases and J by 9 bases, 4 bases remained unmatched. The germline V gene encodes CDR1 SGHRS and CDR2 YFSETQ. CDR3 in amino acids: CASSFGTGPSPLHF. CDR3 DNA sequence: TGCGCCAGCAGCTTCGGGACAGGACCTTCACCCCTCCACTTT.

The J gene is TRBJ2-7, the V gene TRBV28; D perhaps matches TRBD1 (6 bases). Germline CDR1 and CDR2: MDHEN and SYDVKM. The V gene lost 3 bases and the J gene lost 3 bases, with 15 bases spanning the gap. This CDR3 has 15 residues. CDR3 in DNA: TGTGCCAGCAGTTTCTCAGGACAGAACCACTACGAGCAGTACTTC. Protein product: CASSFSGQNHYEQYF.

This clone was seen a handful of times. The V gene is TRBV19, the J gene TRBJ1-2, with D possibly being TRBD1 (5 bases). CDR3 size: 16 residues. The germline V gene has CDR1 LNHDA and CDR2 SQIVND (reference sequence). V lost 6 bases and J lost 4, with 21 bases in between. CDR3 region: CASRGLGTYQAYGYTF. The CDR3 DNA reads as TGTGCCAGTAGGGGTCTCGGGACTTATCAAGCCTATGGCTACACCTTC.

The chain uses TRBV5-3 and TRBJ2-3; the match to TRBD2 covers 8 bases. TRBV5-3 is an ORF; its function is uncertain. This CDR3 is 15 amino acids long. V shed 5 bases and J 6 bases; nucleotides not matched to a gene: 11. The CDR3 bases are TGTGCCAGAAGATCGGGAGGGCTGTGGCCCGATACGCAGTATTTT. This codes for CARRSGGLWPDTQYF.

The chain has TRBV19 and TRBJ1-1; D is possibly TRBD1 (5 bases). This CDR3 is built from 13 residues. CDR1 and CDR2 (germline): LNHDA, SQIVND (reference sequence). The V end was cut by 5 bases, the J end by 1 base, with 8 bases between. The CDR3 bases are TGTGCCAGTAGTGGGGCTGGGAACACTGAAGCTTTCTTT. Encoded protein: CASSGAGNTEAFF. The full variable domain, its missing parts supplied by reference TRBV19 and TRBJ1-1, is DGGITQSPKYLFRKEGQNVTLSCEQNLNHDAMYWYRQDPGQGLRLIYYSQIVNDFQKGDIAEGYSVSREKKESFPLTVTSAQKNPTAFYLCASSGAGNTEAFFGQGTRLTVV.

The chain combines TRBV6-6 with TRBJ2-7; 8 bases match TRBD1. The CDR3 runs 12 residues. CDR1 and CDR2 from the germline V gene are MNHNY and SVGAGI (reference sequence). Trimming removed 8 bases from V and 2 bases from J; junction bases left unmatched: 2. CDR3 coding DNA: TGTGCCAGCCGGACAGGGCCCTACGAGCAGTACTTC. Translated: CASRTGPYEQYF.

The chain couples TRBV9 to TRBJ2-7; 12 nucleotides align to TRBD2. Germline CDR1 and CDR2: SGDLS and YYNGEE. There are 15 residues in the CDR3. V dropped 4 bases and J dropped 3; count of bases not matched to a gene: 5. The DNA of the CDR3 is TGTGCCAGCAGCTCTCTAGCGGGGGGGGTCTACGAGCAGTACTTC. It encodes CASSSLAGGVYEQYF. The full variable domain, in which reference TRBV9 and TRBJ2-7 provide the parts outside the CDR3, is DSGVTQTPKHLITATGQRVTLRCSPRSGDLSVYWYQQSLDQGLQFLIQYYNGEERAKGNILERFSAQQFPDLHSELNLSSLELGDSALYFCASSSLAGGVYEQYFGPGTRLTVT.

The chain carries TRBV5-1 and TRBJ2-1; 9 nucleotides match TRBD1. Germline loops: CDR1 SGHRS, CDR2 YFSETQ. After removal of 1 base from V and 6 bases from J, the junction contained 8 bases not matched to a gene. There are 16 residues in the CDR3. CDR3 coding DNA: TGCGCCAGCAGCTTGCCGGGACAGGGTGGGGGCAATGAGCAGTTCTTC. Protein product: CASSLPGQGGGNEQFF.

The V and J genes are TRBV25-1 and TRBJ1-1, with D unresolved. Germline assignment: CDR1 MGHDK and CDR2 SYGVNS. V shed 2 bases and J shed 3 bases, with 7 bases lying between them. The CDR3 loop spans 13 amino acids. CDR3 residues: CASSETVDTEAFF. The CDR3 nucleotides read TGTGCCAGCAGTGAAACGGTTGACACTGAAGCTTTCTTT.

The chain has TRBV7-2 and TRBJ2-7, with TRBD2 identical over 12 bases. J lost 7 bases, V lost 3 bases, and 7 bases had no gene match. Looked up from germline, CDR1 is SGHTA and CDR2 is FQGNSA. The CDR3 consists of 15 residues. The CDR3 DNA reads as TGTGCCAGCAGCTTGGCTAGCGGGGGGGCATGGGAGCAGTACTTC. It codes for CASSLASGGAWEQYF.

The chain links TRBV10-3 to TRBJ2-7, with D maybe TRBD1 (6 bases). In germline, CDR1 is ENHRY, CDR2 SYGVKD. The V and J ends lost 4 bases and 0 bases respectively, with 13 bases between them. There are 15 residues in the CDR3. The CDR3 here is CAISGMADSSYEQYF. DNA of the CDR3: TGTGCCATCAGTGGAATGGCGGACAGCTCCTACGAGCAGTACTTC.

Only a few counts were recorded for this clone. The CDR3 sequence: CASSLELDTEAFF. In nucleotides, the CDR3 is TGTGCCAGCAGCTTGGAGCTGGACACTGAAGCTTTCTTT. This chain links TRBV11-3 with TRBJ1-1; no reliable D call. Germline V gene data show CDR1 as SGHNT and CDR2 as YENEEA. The V gene lost 3 bases and the J gene lost 3 bases, with 8 bases spanning the gap. There are 13 residues in the CDR3.

The chain is built from TRBV28 and TRBJ1-1; 12 bases align to TRBD1. V gave up 6 bases and J gave up 13 bases; unmatched junction bases: 9. The CDR3 has 13 residues. Per germline, CDR1 MDHEN and CDR2 SYDVKM. The CDR3 sequence is CASRDGTGGVGFF. The CDR3 region has the DNA TGTGCCAGCAGGGATGGGACAGGGGGCGTCGGTTTCTTT.

This clone was picked up one time. This chain uses TRBV11-3 with TRBJ2-3, with D unclear. With 3 bases removed from V and 2 bases from J, the gap between germline ends came to 6 bases. In germline, CDR1 is SGHNT, CDR2 YENEEA. The length of the CDR3 is 13 residues. As DNA, the CDR3 is TGTGCCAGCAGCTTGCGGTTCACAGATACGCAGTATTTT. Its protein product is CASSLRFTDTQYF.

The chain is built from TRBV7-9 and TRBJ1-1, with 8 positions matching TRBD1. The CDR3 totals 15 residues. From germline, CDR1 is SEHNR and CDR2 FQNEAQ (reference sequence). The ends lost 5 bases at V and 0 bases at J; junction bases unmatched: 5. The CDR3 reads CASSTGQGVNTEAFF. The CDR3, as DNA: TGTGCCAGCAGCACCGGACAGGGAGTGAACACTGAAGCTTTCTTT.